This T cell receptor beta chain emerged from a study of OX40 agonist ivuxolimab in advanced cancers. With respect to the entire study: Ivuxolimab, which targeted the costimulatory receptor OX40 (CD134), was an agonistic, fully human IgG2 monoclonal antibody. Intravenous ivuxolimab was administered to patients every 2 weeks at six dose levels: 0.01, 0.1, 0.3, 1.5, 3 and 10 mg/kg. Of the approximately 50 dose-escalation patients, hepatocellular carcinoma was present in around 20, melanoma in roughly 15, renal cell carcinoma in 9 and head and neck cancer in 9. In the dose-escalation cohort, approximately 83% of patients were male, and the mean age was 60 years with a range of roughly 23 to 79. Patients were allowed to have had prior anti-PD-1, anti-PD-L1 or anti-CTLA-4 therapy, and around 43% of the dose-escalation patients had been treated with checkpoint inhibitors. Partial responses occurred in three dose-escalation patients: two with cutaneous melanoma and one with hepatocellular carcinoma. The purpose of peripheral TCRbeta sequencing was to test whether ivuxolimab changed TCR sequence diversity and led to clonal T-cell expansion. The monotherapy dose-escalation portion (N = 52 patients) of the phase I ivuxolimab trial is reported in the paper.

Genomic DNA was isolated from the sorted cells so that the TCRbeta CDR3 region could be sequenced. TCRbeta CDR3 regions were sequenced using the immunoSEQ Assay. The table was pulled from immuneACCESS by TCRdb, which kept in-frame rearrangements only. Such tables lose some clones; where checked, under half of the loss comes from unresolved V genes, and the rest has no known cause. Counted in this sample were about 68,000 clones; around nine tenths of them appeared once. The ten largest account for more than 4.5% of the sample. The trial excluded patients who had a history of autoimmune disease or who were on systemic immunosuppression. Peripheral blood for TCR sequencing was collected from all dose cohorts at baseline, on cycle 4 day 1, and on cycle 7 day 1. The samples were taken from a phase I, first-in-human, multicenter, open-label dose-escalation trial of ivuxolimab. Adults with locally advanced or metastatic melanoma, renal cell carcinoma, hepatocellular carcinoma or head and neck squamous cell carcinoma were enrolled in the trial. Before TCR sequencing, CD4+ and CD8+ T cells were separately sorted from peripheral blood.

V is cut by 0 bases and J by 4 bases, and the space between the germline ends is 19 bases. The CDR3 contains 17 residues, cysteine and phenylalanine counted. Solely the CDR3 DNA is kept, with 51 bases framed from the first base. As encoded in the germline V gene, CDR1 is SGHDT while CDR2 is YYEEEE. Study-wide findings and limitations: In the 0.1-3.0 mg/kg groups, partial responders were among the patients with the lowest normalized peripheral clonal expansion, particularly in CD8+ T cells. Clonal expansion of both CD4+ and CD8+ blood T cells was observed from baseline to week 6 at doses 0.1 to 3.0 mg/kg. On average, CD8+ T cells showed more expanded clones than CD4+ T cells after ivuxolimab. Low levels of normalized T-cell clonal expansion were also seen in some nonresponding patients. Which antigens the clonally expanded peripheral T cells were specific for was not determined.

Comment on this clone: Which antigen it targets is not known. There are no base qualities to consult, and no much larger clone falls within one base.

The sample consisted of CD4+ or CD8+ T cells sorted from blood, taken in a trial of the OX40 agonist ivuxolimab. This sequence uses TRBV5-6 and TRBJ1-1, and possibly TRBD1, on 6 matching bases. This sequence was found in an adult with an advanced solid tumor such as melanoma, head and neck, liver or kidney cancer. The DNA reads as follows: TGTGCCAGCAGCTTGGATGGCCCCACGGTAGGGGGCACTGAAGCTTTCTTT. Translated, it reads CASSLDGPTVGGTEAFF.